This paragraph reports one T cell receptor beta chain. This sample is drawn from a study of cytomegalovirus exposure and HLA in healthy donors. This CDR3 contains 14 residues. The J segment lost 2 bases and the V segment lost 4 bases, leaving 3 bases of the junction unmatched. Per the germline V gene, CDR1 is PRHDT and CDR2 is FYEKMQ (reference sequence). Vbeta (60) and Jbeta (13) primers were used in the PCR. Sequencing was performed with immunoSEQ multiplex PCR; in TCRdb, only in-frame clones are kept and a portion is missing. Of approximately 170,000 clones in the sample, roughly 81% were seen once.

The chain couples TRBV13 to TRBJ2-7; 9 bases match TRBD1. The sample consisted of PBMCs. The origin of this receptor is a woman in her 30s in good health and CMV-seropositive. CDR3 coding DNA: TGTGCCAGCAGCTCCGGGACAGGGACCTACGAGCAGTACTTC. Protein: CASSSGTGTYEQYF.